Listed below are T cell receptor beta chains from one sample, sequenced in a study of blood T cell repertoires in COVID-19. Assay used: immunoSEQ multiplex PCR; TCRdb lists only in-frame clones, some missing. The data hold approximately 25,000 clones, with over 75% observed a single time. The sample was peripheral blood. Receptors originate from a woman in her sixties or seventies with COVID-19, enrolled during active disease. The CDR3 runs from the conserved cysteine through the conserved F or W. A D gene is named only where the DNA matches it firmly. Size is omitted from some rows. Given values are once, few, many or a class for expanded clones.

clone_size j_call d_call v_call cdr3_nt cdr3_aa
- TRBJ1-2 - TRBV25-1 TGTGCCAGCAGTGAATCCGGAGACAACTATGGCTACACCTTC CASSESGDNYGYTF
- TRBJ1-1 - TRBV6-5 TGTGCCAGCAGGGGGGGTAGCACTGAAGCTTTCTTT CASRGGSTEAFF
- TRBJ2-2 - TRBV3-1/TRBV3-2 TGTGCCAGCAGCCATTCTTACAGGGCAACCGGGGAGCTGTTTTTT CASSHSYRATGELFF
- TRBJ1-2 - TRBV5-5 TGTGCCAGCAGCTTCGAGGATGACTATGGCTACACCTTC CASSFEDDYGYTF
- TRBJ2-2 - TRBV29-1 TGCAGCGTTGAAGCGAGTCGAGCAGGGGCACTGAACACCGGGGAGCTGTTTTTT CSVEASRAGALNTGELFF
- TRBJ1-5 TRBD1 TRBV2 TGTGCCAGCAGCGGACAGGGTGGCAATCAGCCCCAGCATTTT CASSGQGGNQPQHF
- TRBJ2-2 TRBD2 TRBV12-5 TGTGCTAGTGGTTTGGGGGGACTAGCGGAGTTCGCGAACACCGGGGAGCTGTTTTTT CASGLGGLAEFANTGELFF
- TRBJ2-1 TRBD2 TRBV6-5 TGTGCCAGCAGGTCGGGACTAGGGAACAATGAGCAGTTCTTC CASRSGLGNNEQFF
- TRBJ2-1 - TRBV5-1 TGCGCCAGCAGCCCAACAGTGACTGGAGGCGGGAATGAGCAGTTCTTC CASSPTVTGGGNEQFF
- TRBJ1-3 - TRBV2 TGTGCCAGCAGGATTTACAGAAACGGAAACACCATATATTTT CASRIYRNGNTIYF
- TRBJ2-1 TRBD2 TRBV7-8 TGTGCCAGCAGCTTAGTTCCGGGGGGCTACAATGAGCAGTTCTTC CASSLVPGGYNEQFF
- TRBJ1-1 TRBD1 TRBV3-1/TRBV3-2 TGTGCCAGCAGCCAGCAGGGGGCGAACGCTTTCTTT CASSQQGANAFF
- TRBJ1-2 - TRBV4-3 TGCGCCAGCAGCCAAGAATGGACAGCTTCTAACTATGGCTACACCTTC CASSQEWTASNYGYTF
- TRBJ1-5 - TRBV29-1 TGCAGCGTTGCCACAGGGTTAAATCAGCCCCAGCATTTT CSVATGLNQPQHF
- TRBJ2-2 TRBD1 TRBV10-3 TGTGCCATCAGTGGGGACAGGCCTGGAGGCGGGGAGCTGTTTTTT CAISGDRPGGGELFF
- TRBJ1-1 - TRBV9 TGTGCCAGCAGCCGAAACCTCCTCAGGGAGGGTGAAGCTTTCTTT CASSRNLLREGEAFF
- TRBJ1-2 TRBD1 TRBV7-9 TGTGCCAGCAGCAACAGGGGGACAGGGAGCTATGGCTACACCTTC CASSNRGTGSYGYTF
- TRBJ1-4 - TRBV18 TGTGCCAGCTCAGGACAAGGTGAAAAACTGTTTTTT CASSGQGEKLFF
- TRBJ1-2 - TRBV7-9 TGTGCCAGCAGCACGTTCGATGGGCTTGGCTACACCTTC CASSTFDGLGYTF
few TRBJ1-6 - TRBV27 TGTGCCAGCAGTCTACGAGATTCACCCCTCCACTTT CASSLRDSPLHF
once TRBJ2-3 TRBD2 TRBV7-3 TGTGCCAGCAGCGTTAGCGGGTCCCGCACAGATACGCAGTATTTT CASSVSGSRTDTQYF
- TRBJ1-1 - TRBV11-2 TGTGCCAGCAGCTTAGAAGGGAGGAGTACTGAAGCTTTCTTT CASSLEGRSTEAFF
- TRBJ1-1 - TRBV5-6 TGTGCCAGCAGCCCGGCGGGGGGACTTACCACTGAAGCTTTCTTT CASSPAGGLTTEAFF
few TRBJ1-2 - TRBV2 TGTGCCAGCAGTGTGGGAGTCAACTATGGCTACACCTTC CASSVGVNYGYTF
- TRBJ1-4 - TRBV19 TGTGCCAGTAGTGGGTTGGGGGCAGGGATAAATGAAAAACTGTTTTTT CASSGLGAGINEKLFF
- TRBJ1-6 - TRBV5-6 TGTGCCAGCAGCCTTAGCGACTCACCCCTCCACTTT CASSLSDSPLHF
- TRBJ2-7 TRBD1 TRBV9 TGTGCCAGCAGCGGACAGGGCTACGAGCAGTACTTC CASSGQGYEQYF
- TRBJ2-2 TRBD1 TRBV12-3/TRBV12-4 TGTGCCGGCATGGGACAGGGAACCGGGGAGCTGTTTTTT CAGMGQGTGELFF
- TRBJ1-4 - TRBV10-3 TGTGCCATCAGTGACTTGCAGGGAAAACTGTTTTTT CAISDLQGKLFF
- TRBJ1-2 - TRBV19 TGTGCCAGTACCCGGGGAGGTACGGGAGGAGGAGGCTACACCTTC CASTRGGTGGGGYTF
- TRBJ1-1 - TRBV4-3 TGCGCCAGCAGCCAAGCAGGGGTTAATACTGAAGCTTTCTTT CASSQAGVNTEAFF
- TRBJ2-2 TRBD1 TRBV5-1 TGCGCCAGCAGTCTCCGCCCCCCCGCAGGGGGCTCCGCCGGGGAGCTGTTTTTT CASSLRPPAGGSAGELFF
- TRBJ1-2 - TRBV6-5 TGTGCCAGCAGGGGGGGAGTCGCTTACTATGGCTACACCTTC CASRGGVAYYGYTF
- TRBJ1-6 TRBD1 TRBV27 TGTGCCAGCAGATCGGGACAGGGGGTCTATTCACCCCTCCACTTT CASRSGQGVYSPLHF
- TRBJ2-1 TRBD2 TRBV2 TGTGCCAGCAGTGAAGAGGTGGGGACTATAGATGAGCAGTTCTTC CASSEEVGTIDEQFF
- TRBJ2-3 TRBD2 TRBV5-6 TGTGCCAGCAGCCTAGCCGGGAGCGGGGGGGGCACAGATACGCAGTATTTT CASSLAGSGGGTDTQYF
- TRBJ1-2 - TRBV12-3/TRBV12-4 TGTGCCAGCAGTGGCAACAGGGAGATCGGCTACACCTTC CASSGNREIGYTF
- TRBJ1-2 TRBD1 TRBV24-1 TGTGCCACCAGTGGCAACCGCCCGGGACAGGGGGCCGACTATGGCTACACCTTC CATSGNRPGQGADYGYTF
- TRBJ2-7 TRBD1 TRBV6-5 TGTGCCAGCAGGGGACAGGGGGCAACCTCCTACGAGCAGTACTTC CASRGQGATSYEQYF
- TRBJ1-3 - TRBV3-1/TRBV3-2 TGTGCCAGCAGCCCGGGGATAGGACCTCGGGTGGCCTCTGGAAACACCATATATTTT CASSPGIGPRVASGNTIYF
- TRBJ2-1 - TRBV4-2 TGTGCCAGCAGCCAGCAGGACAGCTCCTACAATGAGCAGTTCTTC CASSQQDSSYNEQFF
- TRBJ1-2 - TRBV7-2 TGTGCCAGCAGCCCCACCGGGACACCAACTGGCTACACCTTC CASSPTGTPTGYTF
- TRBJ2-3 - TRBV20-1 TGCAGTGCTTTCTCGTCTACGCAGTATTTT CSAFSSTQYF
- TRBJ1-2 - TRBV24-1 TGTGCCACTGAAACAGGAGATGGCTACACCTTC CATETGDGYTF
- TRBJ2-2 TRBD1 TRBV29-1 TGCAGCGTTGGGGGGACAGACACCGGGGAGCTGTTTTTT CSVGGTDTGELFF
once TRBJ2-5 TRBD2 TRBV5-4 TGTGCCAGCAGCTTGGACCTAGCGGGAGGAGAGACCCAGTACTTC CASSLDLAGGETQYF
- TRBJ1-6 TRBD1 TRBV4-3 TGCGCCAGCAGCCGAGGGACAGGGGGAAATTCACCCCTCCACTTT CASSRGTGGNSPLHF
- TRBJ2-7 - TRBV11-2 TGTGCCAGCAGCACTCTCGGGACACTGGCCAGGGGGCAGTACTTC CASSTLGTLARGQYF
- TRBJ2-6 TRBD1 TRBV27 TGTGCCAGTGCCTCTGGGACAGACCTCTCTGGGGCCAACGTCCTGACTTTC CASASGTDLSGANVLTF
- TRBJ1-2 TRBD1 TRBV2 TGTGCCAGCAGTACAGGGGTGAACTATGGCTACACCTTC CASSTGVNYGYTF
- TRBJ1-2 - TRBV5-4 TGTGCCAGCAGCGTTGGTGCCCCGGGGAACTATGGCTACACCTTC CASSVGAPGNYGYTF
- TRBJ1-2 TRBD1 TRBV11-2 TGTGCCAGCAGCCGGGACAGAAACTATGGCTACACCTTC CASSRDRNYGYTF
- TRBJ1-4 - TRBV4-1 TGCGCCAGCAGCCAAGTCGGGTCCTCGAATGAAAAACTGTTTTTT CASSQVGSSNEKLFF
- TRBJ1-5 - TRBV19 TGTGCCACCGATCGAGGGGGTAGCAATCAGCCCCAGCATTTT CATDRGGSNQPQHF
- TRBJ1-2 TRBD1 TRBV7-2 TGTGCCAGCAGCCCAGACAGGGGGATCTTCGGTGGCTACACCTTC CASSPDRGIFGGYTF